This T cell receptor beta chain was retrieved from a study of blood T cell repertoires in COVID-19. As for the study in general: Acute-phase and convalescent COVID-19 samples originated in the United States, Italy and Spain. PBMCs, B-cell-depleted T cells, or T cells provided the cDNA or gDNA that made up the material.

This clone was seen once. In the authors' workflow: Amplification from reference gene primers served as the basis for estimated nucleated cell counts. Clones were read by immunoSEQ multiplex PCR, and TCRdb kept only the in-frame ones, dropping some. The DNA gave D and trimming, while V, J and clone size come from that table. The sample gives around 72,000 clones, roughly 79% of which show up once; around 20% is in the top ten. Per the germline V gene, CDR1 is MDHEN and CDR2 is SYDVKM. J was trimmed by 0 bases and V by 5 bases; bases with no gene match: 15. There are 18 residues in the CDR3. The J gene is TRBJ2-7, the V gene TRBV28, with 8 bases fitting TRBD1. The specimen was peripheral blood. This clonotype was obtained from a woman aged 70-85 years with acute or convalescent COVID-19. In nucleotides, the CDR3 is TGTGCCAGCAGTCCTCCGACAGGGGTCTACCGTACCTCCTACGAGCAGTACTTC. Its translation is CASSPPTGVYRTSYEQYF.